The source of this T cell receptor beta chain is a study of tumor-infiltrating lymphocytes in oesophageal squamous cell carcinoma. CDR1 and CDR2 from the germline V gene are MNHNY and SVGAGI (reference sequence). The CDR3 runs to 11 residues. The V and J ends lost 7 bases and 1 base respectively, with 2 bases between them. MiXCR was run by TCRdb on the PCR reads, yielding one entry per CDR3 protein. Of about 20,000 distinct CDR3 sequences detected, 40% appear once; the ten largest clones hold roughly 7%. Material for sequencing was blood. The source of this sequence is a male donor with esophageal squamous cell carcinoma. This rearrangement joins TRBV6-6 to TRBJ1-5; D uncertain. Written as DNA, the CDR3 is TGTGCCAGCACGAGCAATCAGCCCCAGCATTTT. It encodes CASTSNQPQHF.